This is a list of T cell receptor beta chains from one sample in a study of blood T cell repertoires in COVID-19. Clones were read by immunoSEQ multiplex PCR, and TCRdb kept only the in-frame ones, dropping some. This sample yields about 250,000 clones, of which just under 85% are seen a single time; about 10% belongs to the top ten. The sequencing sample was made of peripheral blood. The receptor set was obtained from a man of 80 years or more with acute or convalescent COVID-19. Each CDR3 is given with its conserved first and last residue. A D gene is named only where the DNA matches it firmly. The size of a clone is reported for some rows only, either as once, few or many, or as a class for expanded clones.

D	size	V	length	J	CDR3	DNA
TRBD1	.	TRBV7-9	16	TRBJ1-6	CASSLAIGTGGSPLHF	TGTGCCAGCAGCTTAGCCATTGGGACAGGGGGTTCACCCCTCCACTTT
TRBD1	.	TRBV19	15	TRBJ2-7	CASSIADRGLYEQYF	TGTGCCAGTAGTATAGCGGACAGGGGCCTCTACGAGCAGTACTTC
TRBD1	.	TRBV19	16	TRBJ1-4	CASSIGTGVTNEKLFF	TGTGCCAGTAGTATAGGGACAGGGGTAACTAATGAAAAACTGTTTTTT
.	.	TRBV7-9	15	TRBJ1-4	CASSSNRITNGKLFF	TGTGCCAGCAGTTCAAACAGGATAACTAATGGGAAACTGTTTTTT
TRBD1	.	TRBV19	13	TRBJ2-7	CASSTRQGYEQYF	TGTGCCAGTAGTACTAGACAGGGGTACGAGCAGTACTTC
TRBD1	.	TRBV5-6	17	TRBJ1-6	CASSFWQGQAYNSPLHF	TGTGCCAGCAGCTTCTGGCAGGGACAGGCCTATAATTCACCCCTCCACTTT
.	.	TRBV9	11	TRBJ2-1	CASAWRDEQFF	TGTGCCAGCGCCTGGAGGGATGAGCAGTTCTTC
TRBD1	.	TRBV19	17	TRBJ1-4	CASKSGSGQGRNEKLFF	TGTGCCAGTAAATCCGGGAGCGGACAGGGGCGTAATGAAAAACTGTTTTTT
TRBD2	few	TRBV13	17	TRBJ2-7	CASSSGLAGAPGYEQYF	TGTGCCAGCAGCTCAGGACTAGCGGGGGCCCCCGGCTATGAGCAGTACTTC
.	.	TRBV4-1	16	TRBJ1-4	CASSPKGGETNEKLFF	TGCGCCAGCAGCCCCAAGGGGGGGGAAACTAATGAAAAACTGTTTTTT
TRBD2	.	TRBV4-2	16	TRBJ2-2	CASRREREVNTGELFF	TGTGCCAGCAGACGAGAGCGGGAGGTAAACACCGGGGAGCTGTTTTTT